This T cell receptor beta chain was found in a study of cytomegalovirus exposure and HLA in healthy donors. In regard to this clone: Its matching antigen is unknown.

Whole-study findings and limits: In an earlier analysis, about 87% or about 30%: the productive usage of most TCR beta V segments.

Primers for the PCR totalled 60 Vbeta and 13 Jbeta. Clones were read by immunoSEQ multiplex PCR, and TCRdb kept only the in-frame ones, dropping some. The table lists 85,000 or so clones. There are 14 residues in the CDR3. In germline, CDR1 is SGDLS, CDR2 YYNGEE. The junction had 1 base not matched to a gene; V was cut back by 3 bases and J by 4 bases. The chain joins TRBV9 to TRBJ2-3; 11 bases line up with TRBD2. This sequence was found in a woman aged 25 to 39 in good health and CMV-seronegative. Material: PBMCs. The CDR3 protein is CASSAGLAADTQYF. DNA of the CDR3: TGTGCCAGCAGCGCGGGACTAGCGGCAGATACGCAGTATTTT.